A single sample gave rise to the 11 T cell receptor beta chains below, sequenced in a study of blood T cells in healthy people across ages. A second PCR, run for about 6 to 12 cycles, used a sample-barcoded 5' primer plus a J-beta primer mix. TCRdb re-called the 5' RACE reads through MiXCR, storing one row per CDR3 protein. Of hundreds of thousands of distinct CDR3 sequences in the sample, 20% to 30% were seen once. These data also formed part of another study, on T cells of mothers and their children.

The source material was blood. These receptors all stem from a boy between 10 and 17 years old in good health.

This clonotype was detected a few times. V and J are TRBV20-1 and TRBJ2-7; TRBD2 matches at 7 bases. In germline, CDR1 is DFQATT, CDR2 SNEGSKA (reference sequence). The CDR3 is 13 residues long. Trimming cost V 6 bases and J 2 bases; bases outside gene matches: 7. In DNA form, the CDR3 reads TGCAGTGCCACGTCCGGGGGGACCTACGAGCAGTACTTC. It is translated as CSATSGGTYEQYF.

The chain has TRBV6-5 and TRBJ2-1, with 14 bases aligning to TRBD2. Germline V lookup: CDR1 MNHEY, CDR2 SVGAGI. This CDR3 region has 19 residues. V lost 4 bases, J lost 0 bases, and 8 bases stayed unmatched. CDR3 amino acids: CASSSGLAGGRSSYNEQFF. CDR3 coding DNA: TGTGCCAGCAGTTCCGGACTAGCGGGAGGCCGGAGCTCCTACAATGAGCAGTTCTTC.

This clonotype was observed a few times. The rearrangement links TRBV7-3 to TRBJ2-3; D perhaps matches TRBD2 (5 bases). The CDR3 extends over 16 amino acids. CDR1 is SGHTA and CDR2 is FQGTGA in the germline V gene. V lost 2 bases to trimming and J lost 2 bases, with 14 bases between them. The CDR3 loop is CASSLLGGSNTDTQYF. CDR3 sequence (DNA): TGTGCCAGCAGCTTACTGGGCGGGTCCAACACAGATACGCAGTATTTT.

The chain combines TRBV4-1 with TRBJ1-1, with TRBD1 matching 7 bases. Germline assignment: CDR1 MGHRA and CDR2 YSYEKL. V was pared by 1 base and J by 3 bases, with 2 bases of the junction left unmatched. This CDR3 spans 14 amino acids. The CDR3 DNA follows: TGCGCCAGCAGCCAAGGAAGGGGGCACACTGAAGCTTTCTTT. Residues: CASSQGRGHTEAFF.

The rearrangement joins TRBV20-1 to TRBJ1-1; D possibly corresponds to TRBD1 (6 bases). Germline V CDR1 and CDR2: DFQATT, SNEGSKA (reference sequence). V was pared by 5 bases and J by 3 bases, with 16 bases between. CDR3 length equals 14 residues. CDR3 residues: CSAWGPQRDTEAFF. The DNA of the CDR3 is TGCAGTGCTTGGGGGCCCCAAAGGGACACTGAAGCTTTCTTT.

This clonotype was counted a few times. The V gene is TRBV4-3, the J gene TRBJ2-3; D gene ambiguous. This CDR3 is 15 amino acids long. V was cut by 0 bases and J by 4 bases, with 11 bases left in between. Germline values: CDR1 LGHNA, CDR2 YSLEER. The CDR3 is CASSQDFTTPDTQYF. The CDR3 DNA sequence: TGCGCCAGCAGCCAAGATTTTACCACCCCAGATACGCAGTATTTT.

This clonotype showed up just a few times. V is TRBV7-9 and J is TRBJ2-5, with D possibly TRBD2 on 6 matching bases. Per the germline V gene, CDR1 is SEHNR and CDR2 is FQNEAQ (reference sequence). The CDR3 sequence is 14 residues long. With 5 bases removed from V and 3 bases from J, the gap between germline ends came to 13 bases. The CDR3 reads CASSQWRAEETQYF. DNA of the CDR3: TGTGCCAGCAGCCAGTGGAGGGCCGAAGAGACCCAGTACTTC.

The genes are TRBV5-1 and TRBJ2-3; D is possibly TRBD2 (6 bases). V was clipped by 4 bases and J by 6 bases, with 18 bases between them. The CDR3 runs 15 residues. CDR1 and CDR2 from the germline V gene are SGHRS and YFSETQ. DNA for the CDR3: TGCGCCAGCAGCCCGGTACTGGCGGGGCGGGATACGCAGTATTTT. It translates to CASSPVLAGRDTQYF.

This chain links TRBV14 with TRBJ2-1; 7 bases fit TRBD2. This CDR3 is built from 19 residues. Germline lookup yields CDR1 SGHDN and CDR2 FVKESK. J was trimmed by 0 bases and V by 4 bases; bases with no gene match: 15. For the CDR3, the DNA is TGTGCCAGCAGCCCAACTAGCGCCCGGACCTCAAGCTCCTACAATGAGCAGTTCTTC. Residues: CASSPTSARTSSSYNEQFF.

This clonotype was picked up a small number of times. A read error may account for a junction end that differs from germline. The chain employs TRBV20-1 and TRBJ2-5; D tentatively fits TRBD1 or TRBD2 (5 bases each). Germline CDR1 is DFQATT and CDR2 is SNEGSKA (reference sequence). This CDR3 is built from 13 residues. The CDR3 coding sequence is TGCAGTGCTATTGGTGCTAGAGGGGTTGGGCAGTGCTTC. Its protein is CSAIGARGVGQCF.

This clonotype has just one count. V gene TRBV20-1 combines with J gene TRBJ2-3; 10 bases agree with TRBD2. V lost 1 base to trimming and J lost 6 bases; unmatched junction nucleotides: 7. The CDR3 runs 15 residues. Per the germline V gene, CDR1 is DFQATT and CDR2 is SNEGSKA (reference sequence). CDR3 nucleotide sequence: TGCAGTGCTAGAGGCGAGCGGGGGGGCGTGGATACGCAGTATTTT. Its translation: CSARGERGGVDTQYF.